This T cell receptor beta chain came from a study of monozygotic twins with inflammatory bowel disease. Eight distinct reactions (per sample) were used to make the cDNA. TCRdb reprocessed the 5' RACE reads and stores each CDR3 protein as one record, lacking DNA. Found here are around 220,000 distinct CDR3 sequences; the top ten clones hold roughly 7.1%. CDR3 length: 14 residues. Germline CDR1 SGDLS, CDR2 YYNGEE. The sample taken for sequencing was blood. The receptor comes from a human donor with ulcerative colitis or Crohn's disease, or a healthy co-twin of an affected twin (not recorded which). V is TRBV9 and J is TRBJ1-6; TCRdb lists TRBD1, though no DNA is available to test this call. The CDR3 spells CASSTTGVNSPLHF.